The 27 T cell receptor beta chains presented below share a single source sample, sequenced in a study of OX40 agonist ivuxolimab in advanced cancers. Data came from immunoSEQ multiplex PCR; TCRdb stores just in-frame clones and leaves some out. The sample lists 70,000 or so clones, around 85% occurring once. The sample here was CD4+ or CD8+ T cells sorted from blood, taken in a trial of the OX40 agonist ivuxolimab. The receptors here all came from an adult with an advanced solid tumor such as melanoma, head and neck, liver or kidney cancer.

The gene calls are TRBV7-2 and TRBJ2-7; maybe TRBD2 (5 bases). V gave up 1 base and J gave up 3 bases, with 13 bases separating them. This CDR3 spans 15 amino acids. CDR1 and CDR2 (germline): SGHTA, FQGNSA. For the CDR3, the DNA is TGTGCCAGCAGCTTAGTTAGTGGACTCAACTACGAGCAGTACTTC. It translates to CASSLVSGLNYEQYF. The full variable domain, completed using reference TRBV7-2 and TRBJ2-7, is GAGVSQSPSNKVTEKGKDVELRCDPISGHTALYWYRQSLGQGLEFLIYFQGNSAPDKSGLPSDRFSAERTGGSVSTLTIQRTQQEDSAVYLCASSLVSGLNYEQYFGPGTRLTVT.

The chain is built from TRBV6-5 and TRBJ2-7, with D unresolved. The ends were cut back, 0 bases at V and 3 bases at J, with 9 bases in the middle. Germline assignment: CDR1 MNHEY and CDR2 SVGAGI. CDR3 length: 14 residues. The CDR3 sequence: CASSYSASRYEQYF. CDR3 bases: TGTGCCAGCAGTTACTCAGCGAGCCGCTACGAGCAGTACTTC.

The rearrangement joins TRBV6-6 to TRBJ1-5, with 7 positions matching TRBD1. This CDR3 region has 13 residues. V lost 7 bases to trimming and J lost 3 bases; unmatched junction nucleotides: 3. Looked up from germline, CDR1 is MNHNY and CDR2 is SVGAGI (reference sequence). In DNA form, the CDR3 reads TGTGCCAGCACGGGACAGCACAATCAGCCCCAGCATTTT. Translation gives CASTGQHNQPQHF.

A remark on this clone: A junction boundary mismatches the germline segment, possibly from a read error. CDR3 protein: CASSLAGTGELFF. CDR3 DNA: TGTGCCAGCAGCCTAGCGGGGACCGGGGAGCTGTTTTTT. V gene TRBV7-9 combines with J gene TRBJ2-2; TRBD2 agrees at 9 bases. Germline V CDR1 and CDR2: SEHNR, FQNEAQ (reference sequence). This CDR3 is built from 13 residues.

In the case of this clone: Other DNA sequences in the sample encode the same CDR3. This chain uses TRBV28 with TRBJ1-2, with a possible D match to TRBD1 (6 bases). This CDR3 contains 14 residues. CDR1 is MDHEN and CDR2 is SYDVKM in the germline V gene. Trimming removed 3 bases from V and 4 bases from J, with 12 bases in between. The CDR3 coding sequence is TGTGCCAGCAGTTTGGGGGCAGGGCTCTATGGCTACACCTTC. Encoded protein: CASSLGAGLYGYTF.

The V gene is TRBV19, the J gene TRBJ1-1; a weak D match, TRBD1 (6 bases). Germline-derived CDR1 and CDR2 are LNHDA and SQIVND (reference sequence). Trimming removed 1 base at V and 2 bases at J, with 11 bases between. The CDR3 spans 15 residues. The CDR3 spells CASSIAWDTNTEAFF. CDR3 DNA sequence: TGTGCCAGTAGTATAGCCTGGGACACAAACACTGAAGCTTTCTTT.

This chain uses TRBV7-6 with TRBJ1-6; the D is unclear. The CDR3 contains 15 residues. With 2 bases removed from V and 0 bases from J, the gap between germline ends came to 5 bases. The V gene's germline CDR1 is SGHVS and CDR2 FNYEAQ. CDR3 in DNA: TGTGCCAGCAGCTTAATTAGCTCCTATAATTCACCCCTCCACTTT. This encodes CASSLISSYNSPLHF. The variable domain in full, with the rest retrieved from reference TRBV7-6 and TRBJ1-6, is GAGVSQSPRYKVTKRGQDVALRCDPISGHVSLYWYRQALGQGPEFLTYFNYEAQQDKSGLPNDRFSAERPEGSISTLTIQRTEQRDSAMYRCASSLISSYNSPLHFGNGTRLTVT.

This chain connects TRBV28 to TRBJ2-5; 9 positions agree with TRBD1. The germline gives CDR1 MDHEN, CDR2 SYDVKM. The ends lost 2 bases at V and 5 bases at J; junction bases unmatched: 9. The CDR3 is 16 residues long. The CDR3 is CASSLGGQGLWETQYF. CDR3 sequence (DNA): TGTGCCAGCAGTTTAGGGGGACAGGGCCTATGGGAGACCCAGTACTTC.

This clone occurred once. CDR3 bases: TGTGCCAGCAGCTTAGGGGACAGGGGAACGACCGGGGAGCTGTTTTTT. It translates to CASSLGDRGTTGELFF. The V call is TRBV7-9, the J call TRBJ2-2; 10 bases are a match to TRBD1. CDR1 and CDR2 (germline): SEHNR, FQNEAQ (reference sequence). This CDR3 region has 16 residues. The J segment lost 5 bases and the V segment lost 1 base, leaving 4 bases of the junction unmatched.

V is TRBV7-8 and J is TRBJ1-5; 7 bases match TRBD1. Germline CDR1 and CDR2: SGHVS and FQNEAQ. Trimming took 6 bases from V and 6 from J; bases not matched to a gene: 14. The CDR3 covers 16 residues. CDR3 sequence: CASSPYKGAVAQPQHF. The CDR3 DNA is TGTGCCAGCAGTCCTTACAAGGGGGCCGTGGCTCAGCCCCAGCATTTT.

The chain couples TRBV4-1 to TRBJ1-5; a possible D gene is TRBD1 (6 bases). This CDR3 is 14 amino acids long. Deletions cut 1 base from V and 7 bases from J, with 11 bases between. Germline V CDR1 and CDR2: MGHRA, YSYEKL. Here the CDR3 DNA reads TGCGCCAGCAGCCAAGGGACAGAGAGGCAGCCCCAGCATTTT. Translation: CASSQGTERQPQHF.

This chain joins TRBV14 and TRBJ2-2; TRBD1 aligns across 8 bases. The germline gives CDR1 SGHDN, CDR2 FVKESK. The CDR3 sequence is 17 residues long. J gave up 14 bases and V 8 bases, and 25 bases lay outside the gene matches. The CDR3 bases are TGTGCCAGCTCGCGGAACCTTGCAGCAGGGGGCAGAGAGGAACTGTTTTTT. Translation gives CASSRNLAAGGREELFF. Using reference TRBV14 and TRBJ2-2 for the parts outside the CDR3, the full variable domain is EAGVTQFPSHSVIEKGQTVTLRCDPISGHDNLYWYRRVMGKEIKFLLHFVKESKQDESGMPNNRFLAERTGGTYSTLKVQPAELEDSGVYFCASSRNLAAGGREELFFGEGSRLTVL.

V and J are TRBV7-9 and TRBJ2-1; no clear D. V was trimmed by 1 base and J by 4 bases, leaving 8 bases between them. The CDR3 has 14 amino acids. Germline V gene lookup returns CDR1 SEHNR and CDR2 FQNEAQ (reference sequence). CDR3 loop: CASSLGLDYNEQFF. CDR3 DNA: TGTGCCAGCAGCTTAGGGCTAGATTACAATGAGCAGTTCTTC.

Only a few counts were recorded for this clone. This rearrangement joins TRBV11-2 to TRBJ2-1; the D gene could be TRBD1 or TRBD2 (7 bases each). Germline-derived CDR1 and CDR2 are SGHAT and FQNNGV. The V end lost 0 bases, the J end lost 8 bases, and 20 bases lay between the germline ends. There are 17 residues in the CDR3. The CDR3 here is CASSLDRGGGPGDEQFF. CDR3 DNA sequence: TGTGCCAGCAGCTTAGATCGGGGAGGGGGCCCGGGCGATGAGCAGTTCTTC.

V gene TRBV4-3 combines with J gene TRBJ2-7, with 14 bases fitting TRBD2. CDR3 size: 17 residues. V was pared by 0 bases and J by 5 bases, with 6 bases of the junction left unmatched. CDR1 and CDR2 (germline): LGHNA, YSLEER. The CDR3: CASSQEGRLAGGDEQYF. DNA for the CDR3: TGCGCCAGCAGCCAAGAAGGGAGACTAGCGGGAGGGGACGAGCAGTACTTC.

The chain uses TRBV27 and TRBJ2-7; 7 bases agree with TRBD1. Trimming at V came to 4 bases and at J to 6 bases, leaving 12 bases not matched to a gene. The CDR3 is made up of 15 amino acids. Germline CDR1 is MNHEY and CDR2 is SMNVEV (reference sequence). The CDR3 region has the DNA TGTGCCAGCAGTTCCACCACTGACAGGGCGGGCGAGCAGTACTTC. Translation gives CASSSTTDRAGEQYF.

The rearrangement joins TRBV10-1 to TRBJ1-1, with TRBD1 as a possible D gene (5 bases). The CDR3 has 13 amino acids. Germline values: CDR1 WNHNN, CDR2 SYGVQD (reference sequence). V gave up 3 bases and J gave up 11 bases, with 16 bases separating them. CDR3 protein: CASSDGAIGTAFF. The CDR3 DNA reads TGCGCCAGCAGTGATGGGGCGATCGGTACGGCTTTCTTT.

The J gene is TRBJ2-3, the V gene TRBV28; 7 bases map to TRBD1. CDR3 length: 15 residues. The V gene's germline CDR1 is MDHEN and CDR2 SYDVKM. The J segment lost 1 base and the V segment lost 10 bases, leaving 11 bases of the junction unmatched. The CDR3 nucleotides read TGTGCCACTCAACAGACCGGGACAGGCACAGATACGCAGTATTTT. Translation gives CATQQTGTGTDTQYF.

V is TRBV5-6 and J is TRBJ2-7, with TRBD1 identical over 9 bases. Germline assignment: CDR1 SGHDT and CDR2 YYEEEE. V dropped 5 bases and J dropped 2; count of bases not matched to a gene: 8. CDR3 length: 15 residues. The CDR3 sequence is CASRRRDRDTYEQYV. The CDR3 DNA sequence: TGTGCCAGCAGAAGACGGGACAGGGATACCTACGAGCAGTACGTC.

The CDR3 DNA reads TGTGCCAGTAGTATAGAGCGAGGCATCTACTACGAGCAGTACTTC. The encoded protein is CASSIERGIYYEQYF. The chain recombines TRBV19 with TRBJ2-7; D is ambiguous. V lost 0 bases to trimming and J lost 3 bases, with 12 bases between them. From germline, CDR1 is LNHDA and CDR2 SQIVND (reference sequence). The CDR3 is 15 amino acids. Variable domain in full (rest from reference TRBV19 and TRBJ2-7): DGGITQSPKYLFRKEGQNVTLSCEQNLNHDAMYWYRQDPGQGLRLIYYSQIVNDFQKGDIAEGYSVSREKKESFPLTVTSAQKNPTAFYLCASSIERGIYYEQYFGPGTRLTVT.

In its sample, this clone was seen once. The rearrangement links TRBV5-1 to TRBJ1-1; 10 bases are shared with TRBD1. The CDR3 is made up of 12 amino acids. Per germline, CDR1 SGHRS and CDR2 YFSETQ. Trimming cost V 5 bases and J 9 bases; bases outside gene matches: 4. CDR3: CASSSTGGKAFF. The CDR3 nucleotides are TGCGCCAGCAGTTCGACAGGGGGCAAAGCTTTCTTT.

This chain joins TRBV4-3 and TRBJ1-1, with D hard to call. CDR3 length: 13 residues. The V end was cut by 3 bases, the J end by 3 bases, with 8 bases between. Germline assignment: CDR1 LGHNA and CDR2 YSLEER. The CDR3 region is CASSQYWYTEAFF. The CDR3 bases are TGCGCCAGCAGCCAGTACTGGTACACTGAAGCTTTCTTT.

This chain joins TRBV6-5 and TRBJ2-1, with TRBD2 matching over 11 bases. The ends lost 5 bases at V and 15 bases at J; junction bases unmatched: 6. Germline V gives CDR1 MNHEY, CDR2 SVGAGI. The CDR3 runs to 12 residues. CDR3 residues: CASSPSGGLPFF. In DNA form, the CDR3 reads TGTGCCAGCAGTCCTAGCGGGGGGCTGCCGTTCTTC.

The chain joins TRBV5-4 to TRBJ1-2; tentatively, D is TRBD1 (5 bases). Trimming shortened V by 0 bases and J by 6 bases, and 18 bases separated the two germline ends. The germline V gene has CDR1 SGHNT and CDR2 YYREEE (reference sequence). The CDR3 totals 16 residues. CDR3 sequence (DNA): TGTGCCAGCAGCTTGGAGGTGGGCAGGGAAGTGCATGGCTACACCTTC. It encodes CASSLEVGREVHGYTF.

The CDR3 sequence is CASSQDRYEQYV. In nucleotides, the CDR3 is TGTGCCAGCAGTCAAGACCGATACGAGCAGTACGTC. The rearrangement links TRBV2 to TRBJ2-7; D unresolved. This CDR3 region has 12 residues. Germline values: CDR1 SNHLY, CDR2 FYNNEI. The V end lost 5 bases, the J end lost 4 bases, and 9 bases lay between the germline ends.

V usage is TRBV6-6 and J usage is TRBJ1-5; D call uncertain. V dropped 4 bases and J dropped 0 bases, with 10 bases sitting between them. This CDR3 is 15 amino acids long. Germline V gene lookup returns CDR1 MNHNY and CDR2 SVGAGI (reference sequence). As DNA, the CDR3 is TGTGCCAGCAGTTCGAACTGGTATAGCAATCAGCCCCAGCATTTT. Amino acids: CASSSNWYSNQPQHF.

CDR3 nucleotide sequence: TGTGCCAGCAGCTTTTCACAGGGGGCTGGGGAGCAGTACTTC. It codes for CASSFSQGAGEQYF. The chain recombines TRBV7-2 with TRBJ2-7; 9 nucleotides line up with TRBD1. Germline CDR1 is SGHTA and CDR2 is FQGNSA. The CDR3 consists of 14 residues. With 3 bases clipped from V and 7 bases from J, the junction kept 7 bases outside the gene matches.